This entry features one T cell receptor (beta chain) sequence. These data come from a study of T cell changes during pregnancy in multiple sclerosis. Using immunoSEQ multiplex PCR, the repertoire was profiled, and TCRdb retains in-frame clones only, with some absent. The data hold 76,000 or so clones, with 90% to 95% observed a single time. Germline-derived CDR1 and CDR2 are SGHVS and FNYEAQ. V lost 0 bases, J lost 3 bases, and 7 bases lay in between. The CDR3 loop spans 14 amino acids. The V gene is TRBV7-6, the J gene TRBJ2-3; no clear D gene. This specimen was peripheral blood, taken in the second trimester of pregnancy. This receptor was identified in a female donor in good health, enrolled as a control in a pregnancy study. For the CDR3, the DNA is TGTGCCAGCAGCTTAGCGGGCCGAACAGATACGCAGTATTTT. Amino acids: CASSLAGRTDTQYF.